This record concerns one T cell receptor beta chain sequence. This specimen comes from a study of cytomegalovirus exposure and HLA in healthy donors. This CDR3 has 11 amino acids. Germline V gene data show CDR1 as SNHLY and CDR2 as FYNNEI. Trimming took off 6 bases at V and 4 bases at J, with 4 bases between the two ends. Primers: 60 Vbeta forward and 13 Jbeta reverse. Clones were sequenced by immunoSEQ multiplex PCR, and TCRdb holds only the in-frame ones, with some missing. Altogether more than 100,000 clones are present, less than 85% being singletons, with the ten largest covering roughly 1.4%. This clonotype originated in a man in his forties in good health and CMV-seronegative. Material: PBMCs. The chain couples TRBV2 to TRBJ2-1; no reliable D call. CDR3 loop: CASRRYNEQFF. In DNA, the CDR3 is TGTGCCAGCAGGCGATACAATGAGCAGTTCTTC.